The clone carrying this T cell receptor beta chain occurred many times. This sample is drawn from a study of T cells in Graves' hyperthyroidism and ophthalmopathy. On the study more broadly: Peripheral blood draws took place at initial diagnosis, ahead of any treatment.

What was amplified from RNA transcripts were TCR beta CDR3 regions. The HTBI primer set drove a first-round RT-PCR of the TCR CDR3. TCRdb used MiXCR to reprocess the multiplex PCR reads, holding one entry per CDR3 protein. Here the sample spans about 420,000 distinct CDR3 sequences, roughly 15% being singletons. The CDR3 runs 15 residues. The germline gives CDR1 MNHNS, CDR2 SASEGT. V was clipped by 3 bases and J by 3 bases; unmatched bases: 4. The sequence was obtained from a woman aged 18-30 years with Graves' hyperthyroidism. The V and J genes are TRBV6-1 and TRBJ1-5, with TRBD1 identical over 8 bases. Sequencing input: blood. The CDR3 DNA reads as TGTGCCAGCAGTGAGGCAGGGGGCCCCAATCAGCCCCAGCATTTT. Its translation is CASSEAGGPNQPQHF.